The rows below give T cell receptor beta chains drawn from one sample of a study of T cells in localized non-small cell lung cancer. This table comes from immunoSEQ multiplex PCR, and its TCRdb copy is limited to in-frame clones, with some not included. Of roughly 30,000 clones in the sample, 90% to 95% were seen once. Material: peripheral blood, obtained before any cancer treatment. These TCRs come from a woman between 35 and 70 years old with stage I lung adenocarcinoma. CDR3s leave out the opening cysteine and the closing phenylalanine or tryptophan. Each record gives: J gene, V gene, CDR3 protein.

j_gene: TRBJ1-4; v_gene: TRBV15; CDR3aa: ATSRELQVEGKLF
j_gene: TRBJ1-2; v_gene: TRBV27; CDR3aa: ASSLSGGYGYT
j_gene: TRBJ2-7; v_gene: TRBV19; CDR3aa: ASSRTQLYEQY
j_gene: TRBJ1-2; v_gene: TRBV28; CDR3aa: ALGGVYGYT
j_gene: TRBJ2-5; v_gene: TRBV5-1; CDR3aa: ASSRHTTYEETQY
j_gene: TRBJ2-7; v_gene: TRBV9; CDR3aa: ASSRRRDRYTYEQY
j_gene: TRBJ1-5; v_gene: TRBV28; CDR3aa: ASSEEVRPQH
j_gene: TRBJ2-5; v_gene: TRBV10-1; CDR3aa: ASSSGQGPQETQY
j_gene: TRBJ2-7; v_gene: TRBV5-1; CDR3aa: ASSLEATGTGF
j_gene: TRBJ2-4; v_gene: TRBV6-5; CDR3aa: ASSYVPEGIQY
j_gene: TRBJ2-3; v_gene: TRBV7-2; CDR3aa: ASSSPSRGDYSTDTQY
j_gene: TRBJ2-2; v_gene: TRBV10-2; CDR3aa: ASRVGTSYGELF
j_gene: TRBJ2-6; v_gene: TRBV19; CDR3aa: ASSINSGSGANVLT
j_gene: TRBJ2-7; v_gene: TRBV18; CDR3aa: ASSLRHGTYEQY
j_gene: TRBJ1-1; v_gene: TRBV7-9; CDR3aa: ASFTTAGILGTEAF
j_gene: TRBJ1-1; v_gene: TRBV19; CDR3aa: ASNPDRVNTEAF
j_gene: TRBJ1-3; v_gene: TRBV28; CDR3aa: ASSLAGTLTGNTIY
j_gene: TRBJ2-1; v_gene: TRBV4-2; CDR3aa: ASSQVGLAGSSYNEQF
j_gene: TRBJ2-3; v_gene: TRBV4-3; CDR3aa: ASSLGLAGLRSTDTQY
j_gene: TRBJ2-7; v_gene: TRBV7-6; CDR3aa: ASSSPALNEQY
j_gene: TRBJ2-2; v_gene: TRBV5-1; CDR3aa: ASSSQSGATGELF
j_gene: TRBJ2-7; v_gene: TRBV5-1; CDR3aa: ASSLRTGSYEQY
j_gene: TRBJ2-7; v_gene: TRBV29-1; CDR3aa: SVGGRRHYEQY
j_gene: TRBJ2-7; v_gene: TRBV6-1; CDR3aa: ASMAPELGYYEQY
j_gene: TRBJ1-2; v_gene: TRBV28; CDR3aa: ASSLQTYGYT
j_gene: TRBJ2-7; v_gene: TRBV28; CDR3aa: ASSLGGAGEQY
j_gene: TRBJ2-3; v_gene: TRBV20-1; CDR3aa: SARETSEY
j_gene: TRBJ2-7; v_gene: TRBV4-3; CDR3aa: ASSQTGEYEQY
j_gene: TRBJ1-5; v_gene: TRBV7-2; CDR3aa: ASSPYNQPQH
j_gene: TRBJ2-3; v_gene: TRBV9; CDR3aa: ASSVEGHGDTQY
j_gene: TRBJ2-7; v_gene: TRBV11-2; CDR3aa: ASSFVGYEQY
j_gene: TRBJ2-1; v_gene: TRBV6-6; CDR3aa: ASSGRESYNEQF
j_gene: TRBJ1-2; v_gene: TRBV5-1; CDR3aa: ASNPGHTTNYGYT
j_gene: TRBJ2-2; v_gene: TRBV5-1; CDR3aa: ASSLTANTGELF
j_gene: TRBJ1-6; v_gene: TRBV19; CDR3aa: ASRLQLGNSPLH
j_gene: TRBJ2-7; v_gene: TRBV12-5; CDR3aa: ASGPRAEGLYEQY
j_gene: TRBJ2-3; v_gene: TRBV7-2; CDR3aa: ASSSLWDTQY